These T cell receptor beta chains were read from a single sample in a study of identical twins. TCRdb re-called the 5' RACE reads through MiXCR, storing one row per CDR3 protein. The repertoire holds 420,000 or so distinct CDR3 sequences, with approximately 18% as singletons. Sequencing input: naive T cells sorted from blood. These receptors all stem from a man over 45 in good health. Both conserved end residues are part of each CDR3. Each record gives: D gene, J gene, clone size, V gene, CDR3 DNA, CDR3 protein. D genes are given only for firm matches. Where a row states a size, it is once, few, many or the class of an expanded clone; other rows omit it.

TRBD2 TRBJ2-1 few TRBV29-1 TGCAGCGTTGAAGCTGGTAGCGGGGGGGCCAGAGATGAGCAGTTCTTC CSVEAGSGGARDEQFF
- TRBJ2-3 many TRBV6-1 TGTGCCAGCAGCGTAGGAACAGACACAGATACGCAGTATTTT CASSVGTDTDTQYF
TRBD2 TRBJ2-1 few TRBV24-1 TGTGCCACCGCTCCCGGGAGGGCCTACAATGAGCAGTTCTTC CATAPGRAYNEQFF
TRBD2 TRBJ2-1 many TRBV4-2 TGTGCCAGCAGCCAAGAAACGATTGGGACTAGCGGGCCTCCTTCTGAGCAGTTCTTC CASSQETIGTSGPPSEQFF
- TRBJ1-2 few TRBV5-1 TGCGCCAGCAGCGAGTCGGCCGGGACGAAGTATGGCTACACCTTC CASSESAGTKYGYTF
TRBD2 TRBJ2-1 - TRBV18 TGTGCCAGCTTGGGACAGCAAACGGGACTAGCGGCCCCCGCTACGAACAATGAGCAGTTCTTC CASLGQQTGLAAPATNNEQFF
- TRBJ2-2 - TRBV28 TGTGCCAGCAGCTCTGAAAGCACAGGTCTAACCGGGGAGCTGTTTTTT CASSSESTGLTGELFF
- TRBJ2-7 - TRBV19 TGTGCCAGTAGTATAGTTTGGGGCTACGAGCAGTACTTC CASSIVWGYEQYF
TRBD2 TRBJ2-7 - TRBV4-2 TGTGCCAGCAGCCAAGCCGGGACTAGCGCCAGATACGAGCAGTACTTC CASSQAGTSARYEQYF
TRBD2 TRBJ2-1 few TRBV20-1 TGCAGTGCGATTACTAGCGGAGGGGTCAATGAGCAGTTCTTC CSAITSGGVNEQFF
- TRBJ2-5 many TRBV5-1 TGCGCCAGCAGCTTGGTTGGCAGGGGGGACCAAGAGACCCAGTACTTC CASSLVGRGDQETQYF
TRBD2 TRBJ2-5 - TRBV5-1 TGCGCCAGCAGCTTGGCAGTAGCGGGGGCCCAAGAGACCCAGTACTTC CASSLAVAGAQETQYF
TRBD2 TRBJ2-2 - TRBV29-1 TGCAGCGCAGGACTAGCGGGAAACACCGGGGAGCTGTTTTTT CSAGLAGNTGELFF
- TRBJ2-1 - TRBV28 TGTGCCAGCAGTTCAATTCGGGGAATACCTGAGCAGTTCTTC CASSSIRGIPEQFF
TRBD1 TRBJ1-6 - TRBV10-3 TGTGCCATCAGTGAAGACGGACAGGGGAGGTCACCCCTCCACTTT CAISEDGQGRSPLHF
- TRBJ2-1 many TRBV5-6 TGTGCCAGCAGCCACGGTACAGGGTACAATGAGCAGTTCTTC CASSHGTGYNEQFF
- TRBJ2-7 - TRBV4-2 TGTGCCAGCAGCCAAGATTCAAGTGAGACGGGCTACGAGCAGTACTTC CASSQDSSETGYEQYF
- TRBJ2-7 - TRBV7-7 TGTGCCAGCAGCGCGGGAGAGGGGGGTGAGCAGTACTTC CASSAGEGGEQYF
TRBD1 TRBJ2-5 many TRBV5-1 TGCGCCAGCAGCTTACCGGGACAGGCAGAGACCCAGTACTTC CASSLPGQAETQYF
TRBD1 TRBJ2-6 few TRBV11-2 TGTGCCAGCAGCTCAGCTCTGGGACAGGGGGCGACTGGGGCCAACGTCCTGACTTTC CASSSALGQGATGANVLTF
TRBD2 TRBJ2-2 - TRBV7-2 TGTGCCAGCAGCTTAGTGCGCCTAGCGGGGGGTGCCCAAGGGGAGCTGTTTTTT CASSLVRLAGGAQGELFF
TRBD1 TRBJ1-5 many TRBV7-6 TGTGCCAGCAGCGCAGGGACAGGGGATCAGCCCCAGCATTTT CASSAGTGDQPQHF
- TRBJ2-3 many TRBV18 TGTGCCAGCTCACCGACCCATTCATTGGCCACGCAGTATTTT CASSPTHSLATQYF
- TRBJ2-3 many TRBV4-3 TGCGCCAGCAGCCAAGATTTCGGCCAGGGTCTCACAGATACGCAGTATTTT CASSQDFGQGLTDTQYF
TRBD1 TRBJ2-7 - TRBV20-1 TGCAGTGCTGGACAGGGGGGGCCCTACGAGCAGTACTTC CSAGQGGPYEQYF
- TRBJ1-6 few TRBV20-1 TGCAGTGCTACGAGACAGGTGGGGAATTCACCCCTCCACTTT CSATRQVGNSPLHF